The rows below give T cell receptor beta chains drawn from one sample of a study of early T cells in non-severe SARS-CoV-2 infection. TCRdb reprocessed the 5' RACE reads with MiXCR, giving one entry per CDR3 protein. The table includes around 40,000 distinct CDR3 sequences, about 6.3% detected once. The sample was whole blood. Receptors originate from an adult who was a healthcare worker with PCR-confirmed SARS-CoV-2 infection or an uninfected control (not recorded which). CDR3s include the opening cysteine and the closing phenylalanine or tryptophan. The order of the fields is CDR3 length, D gene, V gene, J gene, clone size, CDR3 DNA, CDR3 protein. A D gene is named only where the DNA matches it firmly. Size values are once, few and many counts, or a class for expanded clones, and some rows have none.

cdr3_length: 16; d_call: -; v_call: TRBV5-6; j_call: TRBJ2-7; clone_size: few; cdr3_nt: TGTGCCAGCAGCACTTTTCGGACGGCGAGCTCCTACGAGCAGTACTTC; cdr3_aa: CASSTFRTASSYEQYF
cdr3_length: 15; d_call: TRBD1; v_call: TRBV18; j_call: TRBJ1-2; clone_size: -; cdr3_nt: TGTGCCAGCTCACCAACCACAGGGGACAACTATGGCTACACCTTC; cdr3_aa: CASSPTTGDNYGYTF
cdr3_length: 16; d_call: -; v_call: TRBV5-1; j_call: TRBJ1-3; clone_size: -; cdr3_nt: TGCGCCAGCAGCCCGGGGGACAACCCCTCGGGAAACACCATATATTTT; cdr3_aa: CASSPGDNPSGNTIYF
cdr3_length: 12; d_call: -; v_call: TRBV20-1; j_call: TRBJ2-5; clone_size: -; cdr3_nt: TGCAGTGCTTCCGGGACCCAAGAGACCCAGTACTTC; cdr3_aa: CSASGTQETQYF
cdr3_length: 17; d_call: -; v_call: TRBV6-5; j_call: TRBJ2-5; clone_size: many; cdr3_nt: TGTGCCAGCAAAATTCAGGGAACCGGCTACAAAGGAGAGACCCAGTACTTC; cdr3_aa: CASKIQGTGYKGETQYF
cdr3_length: 12; d_call: -; v_call: TRBV20-1; j_call: TRBJ1-1; clone_size: few; cdr3_nt: TGCAGTGCTAGAACACGTGGCACTGAAGCTTTCTTT; cdr3_aa: CSARTRGTEAFF
cdr3_length: 11; d_call: -; v_call: TRBV7-9; j_call: TRBJ2-1; clone_size: -; cdr3_nt: TGTGCCAGCAGTGTCCGGAATGAGCAGTTCTTC; cdr3_aa: CASSVRNEQFF
cdr3_length: 11; d_call: -; v_call: TRBV30; j_call: TRBJ2-2; clone_size: many; cdr3_nt: TGTGCCTCGGAGGTGCCCGGGGAGCTGTTTTTT; cdr3_aa: CASEVPGELFF
cdr3_length: 14; d_call: TRBD1; v_call: TRBV29-1; j_call: TRBJ2-3; clone_size: many; cdr3_nt: TGCAGCGTTGATGGGACAGGGGGAGGAGATACGCAGTATTTT; cdr3_aa: CSVDGTGGGDTQYF
cdr3_length: 22; d_call: TRBD2; v_call: TRBV28; j_call: TRBJ2-7; clone_size: many; cdr3_nt: TGTGCCAGCAGTTTAGCCCAGGTCTGGGGACTAGCGGGAGGGTCGCCGCTCTACGAGCAGTACTTC; cdr3_aa: CASSLAQVWGLAGGSPLYEQYF
cdr3_length: 14; d_call: -; v_call: TRBV5-1; j_call: TRBJ2-7; clone_size: many; cdr3_nt: TGCGCCAGCAAGGTCACGGGCGTCCAGAACGAGCAGTACTTC; cdr3_aa: CASKVTGVQNEQYF
cdr3_length: 15; d_call: -; v_call: TRBV10-3; j_call: TRBJ1-2; clone_size: many; cdr3_nt: TGTGCCATCAGTGGGACCGGGACTCATTCTTTGGGCTACACCTTC; cdr3_aa: CAISGTGTHSLGYTF
cdr3_length: 15; d_call: TRBD2; v_call: TRBV29-1; j_call: TRBJ2-3; clone_size: many; cdr3_nt: TGCAGCGTTGGGGGGTCTAGCGGCCTCACAGATACGCAGTATTTT; cdr3_aa: CSVGGSSGLTDTQYF
cdr3_length: 15; d_call: TRBD2; v_call: TRBV3-1; j_call: TRBJ2-1; clone_size: many; cdr3_nt: TGTGCCAGCAGCGGCCCCCCGGCGGGAGGGAATGAGCAGTTCTTC; cdr3_aa: CASSGPPAGGNEQFF
cdr3_length: 11; d_call: -; v_call: TRBV11-2; j_call: TRBJ2-5; clone_size: many; cdr3_nt: TGTGCCAGCAGCTTAACGGAGACCCAGTACTTC; cdr3_aa: CASSLTETQYF
cdr3_length: 11; d_call: -; v_call: TRBV7-3; j_call: TRBJ2-1; clone_size: -; cdr3_nt: TGTGCCAGCAGCCAAGGGGTCCTCCAGTTCTTC; cdr3_aa: CASSQGVLQFF
cdr3_length: 16; d_call: TRBD2; v_call: TRBV6-5; j_call: TRBJ2-2; clone_size: -; cdr3_nt: TGTGCCAGCAGTTACTCTCGCGGGAGTCGCACCGGGGAGCTGTTTTTT; cdr3_aa: CASSYSRGSRTGELFF
cdr3_length: 11; d_call: -; v_call: TRBV12-3/TRBV12-4; j_call: TRBJ2-2; clone_size: many; cdr3_nt: TGTGCCAGCAGTTCCCCCGGGGAGCTGTTTTTT; cdr3_aa: CASSSPGELFF
cdr3_length: 12; d_call: -; v_call: TRBV12-3/TRBV12-4; j_call: TRBJ1-1; clone_size: few; cdr3_nt: TGTGCCAGCAGTTCTACGGACCGCCCAGTAATCTTT; cdr3_aa: CASSSTDRPVIF
cdr3_length: 14; d_call: -; v_call: TRBV21-1; j_call: TRBJ1-2; clone_size: many; cdr3_nt: TGTGCCAGCAGCAAGGCGACACCTGGCTATGGCTACACCTTC; cdr3_aa: CASSKATPGYGYTF
cdr3_length: 12; d_call: -; v_call: TRBV7-9; j_call: TRBJ2-7; clone_size: many; cdr3_nt: TGTGCCAGCAGCCCCGTAGCAGACGAGCAGTACTTC; cdr3_aa: CASSPVADEQYF
cdr3_length: 14; d_call: TRBD1; v_call: TRBV28; j_call: TRBJ2-3; clone_size: -; cdr3_nt: TGTGCCAGCAGGATAGGACAGGGAACAGATACGCAGTATTTT; cdr3_aa: CASRIGQGTDTQYF
cdr3_length: 16; d_call: TRBD2; v_call: TRBV7-8; j_call: TRBJ2-5; clone_size: many; cdr3_nt: TGTGCCAGCAGTTTCACTAGCGGAGGGGGTTTAGAGACCCAGTACTTC; cdr3_aa: CASSFTSGGGLETQYF
cdr3_length: 13; d_call: -; v_call: TRBV20-1; j_call: TRBJ2-1; clone_size: many; cdr3_nt: TGCAGTGCAAAAAAGGAACGTCTAGGTGAGCAGTTCTTC; cdr3_aa: CSAKKERLGEQFF
cdr3_length: 12; d_call: -; v_call: TRBV29-1; j_call: TRBJ2-1; clone_size: -; cdr3_nt: TGCAGCGTTGAAGATCGCTACGATGAGCAGTTCTTC; cdr3_aa: CSVEDRYDEQFF
cdr3_length: 17; d_call: TRBD2; v_call: TRBV4-3; j_call: TRBJ2-1; clone_size: many; cdr3_nt: TGCGCCAGCAGCCAAGGGCTAACTAGCGGGAGAGATAATGAGCAGTTCTTC; cdr3_aa: CASSQGLTSGRDNEQFF
cdr3_length: 16; d_call: TRBD2; v_call: TRBV28; j_call: TRBJ2-3; clone_size: few; cdr3_nt: TGTGCCAGCAGTATACTAGCGGGAGGCCTATCAGATACGCAGTATTTT; cdr3_aa: CASSILAGGLSDTQYF